The 24 T cell receptor beta chains below all came from one sample that was sequenced in a study of control samples from healthy donors and cancer patients. Measured with immunoSEQ multiplex PCR; TCRdb has only the in-frame clones, and not every one. The sample lists about 150,000 clones; approximately 96% were seen once. The material sequenced was blood. Receptor source: a man in his forties in good health.

The J gene is TRBJ1-5, the V gene TRBV6-5, with a possible D match to TRBD1 (5 bases). CDR3 length equals 13 residues. Germline lookup yields CDR1 MNHEY and CDR2 SVGAGI. Trimming left V 2 bases short and J 7 bases short, with 9 bases between. The CDR3 sequence: CASSYPGGQPQHF. In DNA form, the CDR3 reads TGTGCCAGCAGTTACCCTGGGGGGCAGCCCCAGCATTTT.

J is TRBJ1-5 and V is TRBV6-6, with D perhaps matching TRBD1 (6 bases). The germline V and J ends were trimmed by 6 bases and 3 bases, with 15 bases remaining between them. The germline V gene encodes CDR1 MNHNY and CDR2 SVGAGI (reference sequence). The CDR3 contains 15 residues. CDR3 DNA sequence: TGTGCCAGCAGCTCTCAGGGGCCCACCAATCAGCCCCAGCATTTT. It is translated as CASSSQGPTNQPQHF.

V and J are TRBV4-3 and TRBJ2-1, with D perhaps TRBD2 (5 bases). V shed 1 base and J shed 12 bases, with 19 bases lying between them. CDR1 and CDR2 from the germline V gene are LGHNA and YSLEER. The CDR3 spans 15 residues. CDR3 bases: TGCGCCAGCAGCCAAGGGAGGCTTTCCGTTGAGGTGCAGTTCTTC. This translates into CASSQGRLSVEVQFF.

The CDR3 bases are TGTGCCAGCTCACCAAGGGTAACGGGACAGGGGGCGCGGACTGAAGCTTTCTTT. Its translation is CASSPRVTGQGARTEAFF. The gene calls are TRBV18 and TRBJ1-1, with 12 nucleotides matching TRBD1. The CDR3 length is 18 residues. The germline gives CDR1 KGHSH, CDR2 LQKENI. With 2 bases clipped from V and 5 bases from J, the junction kept 12 bases outside the gene matches.

V and J are TRBV5-6 and TRBJ1-1; D unresolved. This CDR3 contains 14 residues. V was trimmed by 4 bases and J by 0 bases, leaving 10 bases between them. Germline values: CDR1 SGHDT, CDR2 YYEEEE. CDR3 loop: CASSPPDLNTEAFF. DNA for the CDR3: TGTGCCAGCAGCCCGCCCGATTTGAACACTGAAGCTTTCTTT.

The J gene is TRBJ1-5, the V gene TRBV4-1; the D gene is possibly TRBD1 (6 bases). Trimming removed 0 bases at V and 5 bases at J, with 11 bases between. CDR3 length equals 15 residues. Germline V gene data show CDR1 as MGHRA and CDR2 as YSYEKL. The CDR3 reads CASSQEATGDQPQHF. CDR3 DNA sequence: TGCGCCAGCAGCCAAGAGGCGACAGGAGATCAGCCCCAGCATTTT.

V gene TRBV7-2 combines with J gene TRBJ1-4; no reliable D call. The CDR3 runs 13 residues. Germline V CDR1 and CDR2: SGHTA, FQGNSA. V was shortened by 5 bases and J by 6 bases, with 10 bases between the two germline ends. The CDR3 DNA reads TGTGCCAGCAGCCGCGCTCCGGATGAAAAACTGTTTTTT. Residues: CASSRAPDEKLFF. The full variable domain, its missing parts supplied by reference TRBV7-2 and TRBJ1-4, is GAGVSQSPSNKVTEKGKDVELRCDPISGHTALYWYRQSLGQGLEFLIYFQGNSAPDKSGLPSDRFSAERTGGSVSTLTIQRTQQEDSAVYLCASSRAPDEKLFFGSGTQLSVL.

V gene TRBV5-1 combines with J gene TRBJ1-2, with TRBD1 identical over 7 bases. With 0 bases clipped from V and 4 bases from J, the junction kept 3 bases outside the gene matches. This CDR3 has 14 amino acids. Looked up from germline, CDR1 is SGHRS and CDR2 is YFSETQ. The CDR3 sequence: CASSLEGQSYGYTF. In nucleotides, the CDR3 is TGCGCCAGCAGCTTGGAGGGACAGAGCTATGGCTACACCTTC.

The chain couples TRBV24-1 to TRBJ1-2; D ambiguous. CDR1 KGHDR and CDR2 SFDVKD come from the germline V gene. The CDR3 loop spans 12 amino acids. The V gene lost 5 bases and the J gene lost 8 bases, with 11 bases spanning the gap. The CDR3 sequence is CATSAGKDGYTF. Written as DNA, the CDR3 is TGTGCCACCAGTGCGGGGAAGGACGGCTACACCTTC.

The gene calls are TRBV19 and TRBJ1-1, with a tentative D call TRBD1 (6 bases). Germline V gives CDR1 LNHDA, CDR2 SQIVND (reference sequence). The CDR3 has 15 amino acids. Trimming removed 6 bases at V and 1 base at J, with 15 bases between. The DNA for the CDR3 is TGTGCCAGTAGAGGGCCCGGGGGGCCGAACACTGAAGCTTTCTTT. Its translation is CASRGPGGPNTEAFF.

The chain is built from TRBV10-1 and TRBJ2-3; D is undetermined. V lost 2 bases to trimming and J lost 8 bases, with 11 bases between them. The CDR3 contains 13 residues. Germline values: CDR1 WNHNN, CDR2 SYGVQD (reference sequence). CDR3: CASSEGPEGTQYF. DNA for the CDR3: TGCGCCAGCAGTGAGGGACCGGAAGGTACGCAGTATTTT.

The chain links TRBV27 to TRBJ2-7; D is perhaps TRBD2 (6 bases). Germline V lookup: CDR1 MNHEY, CDR2 SMNVEV (reference sequence). This CDR3 has 13 residues. Trimming took 6 bases from V and 2 from J, leaving 11 bases between them. In nucleotides, the CDR3 is TGTGCCAGCAGGGCGGGGATCGCCTACGAGCAGTACTTC. Residues: CASRAGIAYEQYF.

V usage is TRBV21-1 and J usage is TRBJ2-1; TRBD1 is the table's D call, not checked against the DNA. TRBV21-1 is a pseudogene locus. The CDR3 covers 13 residues. The CDR3 region has the DNA TGTGCCAGCCAAAAGGACAGGGGAAATGAGCAGTTCTTC. Protein sequence: CASQKDRGNEQFF.

This clone was counted once. This chain uses TRBV5-1 with TRBJ2-1; perhaps TRBD2 as D (6 bases). Trimming shortened V by 4 bases and J by 10 bases, and 12 bases separated the two germline ends. Germline-derived CDR1 and CDR2 are SGHRS and YFSETQ. CDR3 length: 12 amino acids. In nucleotides, the CDR3 is TGCGCCAGCAGCCTTGGGACTTGGGAGCAGTTCTTC. Residues: CASSLGTWEQFF.

This clone has a handful of counts. The chain recombines TRBV28 with TRBJ2-7, with 7 bases identical to TRBD1. The CDR3 spans 15 residues. The germline gives CDR1 MDHEN, CDR2 SYDVKM. V lost 7 bases and J lost 0; bases outside the gene matches: 9. The CDR3 DNA follows: TGTGCCAGCAACTCAGGGGCAGGGGGCTCCTACGAGCAGTACTTC. Protein product: CASNSGAGGSYEQYF.

The chain links TRBV9 to TRBJ2-3, with 7 bases identical to TRBD2. Germline loops: CDR1 SGDLS, CDR2 YYNGEE. The ends lost 2 bases at V and 4 bases at J; junction bases unmatched: 1. CDR3 length: 13 residues. CDR3 loop: CASSVAGADTQYF. The CDR3, as DNA: TGTGCCAGCAGCGTTGCGGGGGCAGATACGCAGTATTTT.

This clone was recorded once. V usage is TRBV2 and J usage is TRBJ2-1; 8 positions match TRBD1. V lost 6 bases to trimming and J lost 0 bases; unmatched junction nucleotides: 7. The CDR3 is 16 amino acids. The germline gives CDR1 SNHLY, CDR2 FYNNEI. The CDR3 reads CASRPGGTGSYNEQFF. CDR3 in DNA: TGTGCCAGCAGGCCGGGCGGGACAGGCTCCTACAATGAGCAGTTCTTC. The full variable domain, in which reference TRBV2 and TRBJ2-1 provide the parts outside the CDR3, is EPEVTQTPSHQVTQMGQEVILRCVPISNHLYFYWYRQILGQKVEFLVSFYNNEISEKSEIFDDQFSVERPDGSNFTLKIRSTKLEDSAMYFCASRPGGTGSYNEQFFGPGTRLTVL.

In DNA form, the CDR3 reads TGTGCCAGCAGCTTCACTAGCGGCACAGATACGCAGTATTTT. Translated, it gives CASSFTSGTDTQYF. The chain couples TRBV7-2 to TRBJ2-3, with TRBD2 matching over 7 bases. Germline V gene lookup returns CDR1 SGHTA and CDR2 FQGNSA. The CDR3 totals 14 residues. The junction had 1 base not matched to a gene; V was cut back by 3 bases and J by 1 base.

The chain carries TRBV4-1 and TRBJ1-1; D may be TRBD1 (6 bases). In germline, CDR1 is MGHRA, CDR2 YSYEKL. Between the trimmed V and J ends, which lost 6 bases and 3 bases, there was a span of 20 bases. The CDR3 totals 16 residues. In DNA form, the CDR3 reads TGCGCCAGCAGTGTAGGGGGAACCGGGTTATACACTGAAGCTTTCTTT. This sequence encodes CASSVGGTGLYTEAFF.

The chain carries TRBV19 and TRBJ2-1; a possible D gene is TRBD1 (5 bases). This CDR3 is 13 amino acids long. Germline CDR1 LNHDA, CDR2 SQIVND (reference sequence). Trimming stripped 6 bases from V and 9 bases from J, with 15 bases between. CDR3 in amino acids: CASRASPTGEQFF. CDR3 nucleotide sequence: TGTGCCAGTAGAGCATCCCCTACAGGTGAGCAGTTCTTC.

The V gene is TRBV28, the J gene TRBJ1-4; D possibly corresponds to TRBD1 (6 bases). The CDR3 has 14 residues. Per germline, CDR1 MDHEN and CDR2 SYDVKM. V was clipped by 6 bases and J by 3 bases, with 11 bases between them. CDR3 in DNA: TGTGCCAGCAGCCCACGACAGGCTAATGAAAAACTGTTTTTT. The encoded protein is CASSPRQANEKLFF.

The gene calls are TRBV4-1 and TRBJ2-3; no firm D call. This CDR3 spans 13 amino acids. Germline loops: CDR1 MGHRA, CDR2 YSYEKL. V was shortened by 1 base and J by 2 bases, with 4 bases between the two germline ends. DNA of the CDR3: TGCGCCAGCAGCCAAGGGCCCACAGATACGCAGTATTTT. Translating gives CASSQGPTDTQYF.

The genes are TRBV30 and TRBJ2-5, with 7 bases identical to TRBD2. The CDR3 has 14 residues. Losses at the gene ends were 4 bases for V and 1 base for J; bases not matched to a gene: 6. The V gene's germline CDR1 is GTSNPN and CDR2 SVGIG (reference sequence). The CDR3, as DNA: TGTGCCTGGAATTGGGGGGGGACCCAAGAGACCCAGTACTTC. This translates into CAWNWGGTQETQYF.

The chain has TRBV20-1 and TRBJ2-7; 9 bases are a match to TRBD2. Germline CDR1 reads DFQATT; CDR2 reads SNEGSKA (reference sequence). The CDR3 contains 15 residues. With V trimmed by 3 bases and J by 2 bases, 8 bases remained unmatched. In DNA form, the CDR3 reads TGCAGTGCTAGTCCCGAGCGGGGGGCCCCCTACGAGCAGTACTTC. Its translation is CSASPERGAPYEQYF.